The rows below give T cell receptor beta chains drawn from one sample of a study of metastatic and nonmetastatic thyroid tumors. TCRdb ran MiXCR on the PCR reads. The sample records 43,000 or so clones, 24% being singletons. Sequencing was performed on blood. These receptors originate from a male donor with papillary thyroid cancer or a benign thyroid nodule (not recorded which). Some clones in this sample may be carry-over from other donors' samples. Each CDR3 is given with its conserved first and last residue. D genes are given only for firm matches. Size values are once, few and many counts, or a class for expanded clones, and some rows have none.

J gene: TRBJ2-1
clone size: NA
D gene: TRBD2
V gene: TRBV30
CDR3 protein: CAWGRASIEQFF
CDR3 DNA: TGTGCCTGGGGGAGGGCTAGCATTGAGCAGTTCTTC

J gene: TRBJ2-7
clone size: few
D gene: TRBD1
V gene: TRBV20-1
CDR3 protein: CSADVMGQGWSEQYF
CDR3 DNA: TGCAGTGCTGACGTAATGGGACAGGGTTGGAGCGAGCAGTACTTC

J gene: TRBJ1-5
clone size: many
D gene: NA
V gene: TRBV10-2
CDR3 protein: CASSDPYSNQPQHF
CDR3 DNA: TGCGCCAGCAGTGACCCTTATAGCAATCAGCCCCAGCATTTT

J gene: TRBJ2-7
clone size: NA
D gene: NA
V gene: TRBV5-1
CDR3 protein: CASSPLTPNSYEQYF
CDR3 DNA: TGCGCCAGCAGCCCCTTAACCCCGAACTCCTACGAGCAGTACTTC

J gene: TRBJ2-2
clone size: NA
D gene: NA
V gene: TRBV7-7
CDR3 protein: CASSAVPRAEELFF
CDR3 DNA: TGTGCCAGCAGCGCTGTCCCCAGGGCCGAGGAGCTGTTTTTT

J gene: TRBJ2-2
clone size: few
D gene: NA
V gene: TRBV6-2/TRBV6-3
CDR3 protein: CASSYARRTGELFF
CDR3 DNA: TGTGCCAGCAGTTACGCCAGGAGAACCGGGGAGCTGTTTTTT

J gene: TRBJ1-1
clone size: NA
D gene: TRBD1
V gene: TRBV7-7
CDR3 protein: CASSDTRQGANTEAFF
CDR3 DNA: TGTGCTAGCAGCGATACTAGACAGGGGGCGAACACTGAAGCTTTCTTT

J gene: TRBJ2-7
clone size: NA
D gene: TRBD2
V gene: TRBV20-1
CDR3 protein: CSAPSSGGAYEQYF
CDR3 DNA: TGCAGTGCTCCATCTAGCGGGGGAGCCTACGAGCAGTACTTC

J gene: TRBJ1-1
clone size: few
D gene: NA
V gene: TRBV6-1
CDR3 protein: CASDSAYTEAFF
CDR3 DNA: TGTGCCAGCGACTCGGCATACACTGAAGCTTTCTTT

J gene: TRBJ2-3
clone size: many
D gene: TRBD2
V gene: TRBV20-1
CDR3 protein: CSASPQLAGETDTQYF
CDR3 DNA: TGCAGTGCTAGCCCCCAACTAGCGGGAGAAACAGATACGCAGTATTTT

J gene: TRBJ2-7
clone size: NA
D gene: NA
V gene: TRBV6-1
CDR3 protein: CASSLSAGPSYEQYF
CDR3 DNA: TGTGCCAGCAGCCTCTCGGCCGGCCCCTCCTACGAGCAGTACTTC

J gene: TRBJ1-1
clone size: NA
D gene: TRBD1
V gene: TRBV7-8
CDR3 protein: CASSRRQGAPTEAFF
CDR3 DNA: TGTGCCAGCAGCAGACGACAGGGGGCCCCCACTGAAGCTTTCTTT

J gene: TRBJ2-7
clone size: medium-sized
D gene: NA
V gene: TRBV27
CDR3 protein: CASSYGRSYEQYF
CDR3 DNA: TGTGCCAGCAGTTATGGACGGTCCTACGAGCAGTACTTC

J gene: TRBJ2-7
clone size: NA
D gene: NA
V gene: TRBV20-1
CDR3 protein: CSAREVWPGREQYF
CDR3 DNA: TGCAGTGCTAGAGAAGTTTGGCCGGGGCGCGAGCAGTACTTC

J gene: TRBJ2-3
clone size: many
D gene: NA
V gene: TRBV7-8
CDR3 protein: CAIHRVDTQYF
CDR3 DNA: TGTGCCATTCACAGGGTAGATACGCAGTATTTT

J gene: TRBJ2-1
clone size: few
D gene: TRBD2
V gene: TRBV9
CDR3 protein: CASSVVGQGTSGSRDEQFF
CDR3 DNA: TGTGCCAGCAGCGTAGTGGGACAGGGGACTAGCGGGAGTAGGGATGAGCAGTTCTTC

J gene: TRBJ1-1
clone size: NA
D gene: NA
V gene: TRBV2
CDR3 protein: CASTLLPGAETEAFF
CDR3 DNA: TGTGCCAGCACTCTCCTGCCAGGGGCAGAGACTGAAGCTTTCTTT

J gene: TRBJ2-7
clone size: NA
D gene: NA
V gene: TRBV6-1
CDR3 protein: CASSAGISYEQYF
CDR3 DNA: TGTGCCAGCAGTGCAGGGATATCCTACGAGCAGTACTTC

J gene: TRBJ1-2
clone size: medium-sized
D gene: TRBD1
V gene: TRBV19
CDR3 protein: CASSTRQGDGGGYTF
CDR3 DNA: TGTGCCAGTAGTACAAGACAGGGGGATGGCGGTGGCTACACCTTC

J gene: TRBJ2-3
clone size: many
D gene: TRBD2
V gene: TRBV18
CDR3 protein: CASSPGLAGGADTQYF
CDR3 DNA: TGTGCCAGCTCACCCGGACTAGCGGGAGGTGCAGATACGCAGTATTTT

J gene: TRBJ1-3
clone size: NA
D gene: NA
V gene: TRBV11-2
CDR3 protein: CASSLDWGPGNTIYF
CDR3 DNA: TGTGCCAGCAGCTTAGATTGGGGGCCTGGAAACACCATATATTTT

J gene: TRBJ2-3
clone size: many
D gene: NA
V gene: TRBV11-2
CDR3 protein: CASSDSGDTQYF
CDR3 DNA: TGTGCCAGCAGCGACAGTGGAGATACGCAGTATTTT

J gene: TRBJ2-5
clone size: many
D gene: NA
V gene: TRBV14
CDR3 protein: CASSQHQDGIQETQYF
CDR3 DNA: TGTGCCAGCAGCCAACATCAGGACGGAATCCAAGAGACCCAGTACTTC

J gene: TRBJ1-1
clone size: NA
D gene: TRBD1
V gene: TRBV11-2
CDR3 protein: CASSLDEDGTGNTEAFF
CDR3 DNA: TGTGCCAGCAGCTTAGATGAAGACGGGACAGGGAACACTGAAGCTTTCTTT

J gene: TRBJ2-3
clone size: many
D gene: NA
V gene: TRBV6-1
CDR3 protein: CASSWTDTQYF
CDR3 DNA: TGTGCCAGCAGTTGGACAGATACGCAGTATTTT

J gene: TRBJ2-2
clone size: NA
D gene: NA
V gene: TRBV12-3/TRBV12-4
CDR3 protein: CASSSPIAGELFF
CDR3 DNA: TGTGCCAGCAGTTCCCCAATCGCCGGGGAGCTGTTTTTT

J gene: TRBJ1-4
clone size: NA
D gene: NA
V gene: TRBV18
CDR3 protein: CASSPGRGGLNEKLSF
CDR3 DNA: TGTGCCAGCTCACCCGGAAGGGGAGGTCTGAATGAAAAACTGTCTTTT

J gene: TRBJ2-2
clone size: medium-sized
D gene: NA
V gene: TRBV30
CDR3 protein: CAHGGGELFF
CDR3 DNA: TGTGCCCACGGAGGCGGGGAGCTGTTTTTT

J gene: TRBJ1-1
clone size: many
D gene: TRBD1
V gene: TRBV19
CDR3 protein: CASSIAGGNTEAFF
CDR3 DNA: TGTGCCAGTAGTATTGCAGGGGGGAACACTGAAGCTTTCTTT

J gene: TRBJ1-2
clone size: few
D gene: NA
V gene: TRBV6-1
CDR3 protein: CASMSEASYGYTF
CDR3 DNA: TGTGCCAGCATGTCTGAGGCGAGCTATGGCTACACCTTC

J gene: TRBJ2-5
clone size: NA
D gene: NA
V gene: TRBV28
CDR3 protein: CASSSGSQETQYF
CDR3 DNA: TGTGCCAGCAGTTCGGGCAGCCAAGAGACCCAGTACTTC

J gene: TRBJ1-4
clone size: many
D gene: NA
V gene: TRBV4-1
CDR3 protein: CASSQDPGSNEKLFF
CDR3 DNA: TGCGCCAGCAGCCAAGATCCGGGGTCTAATGAAAAACTGTTTTTT

J gene: TRBJ1-2
clone size: medium-sized
D gene: NA
V gene: TRBV4-1
CDR3 protein: CASSQVRGDDGYTF
CDR3 DNA: TGCGCCAGCAGCCAAGTGAGGGGAGATGATGGCTACACCTTC

J gene: TRBJ2-7
clone size: few
D gene: NA
V gene: TRBV7-9
CDR3 protein: CASSSQGNEQYF
CDR3 DNA: TGTGCCAGCAGCTCACAGGGCAACGAGCAGTACTTC

J gene: TRBJ1-4
clone size: many
D gene: NA
V gene: TRBV7-2
CDR3 protein: CASSLGSLNEKLFF
CDR3 DNA: TGTGCCAGCAGCTTAGGCAGTCTTAATGAAAAACTGTTTTTT

J gene: TRBJ1-1
clone size: NA
D gene: NA
V gene: TRBV6-1
CDR3 protein: CASGGGAGTEAFF
CDR3 DNA: TGTGCCAGTGGGGGGGGGGCAGGCACTGAAGCTTTCTTT

J gene: TRBJ1-5
clone size: few
D gene: TRBD1
V gene: TRBV6-1
CDR3 protein: CASSPKTSITGASQPQHF
CDR3 DNA: TGTGCCAGCAGTCCCAAAACATCTATCACAGGGGCCAGTCAGCCCCAGCATTTT

J gene: TRBJ1-2
clone size: many
D gene: TRBD1
V gene: TRBV5-4
CDR3 protein: CASSLGQGDSYGYTF
CDR3 DNA: TGTGCCAGCAGCTTGGGACAGGGGGATAGCTATGGCTACACCTTC

J gene: TRBJ2-5
clone size: many
D gene: NA
V gene: TRBV30
CDR3 protein: CAWSVAASETQYF
CDR3 DNA: TGTGCCTGGAGCGTAGCGGCGTCAGAGACCCAGTACTTC

J gene: TRBJ1-6
clone size: NA
D gene: TRBD1
V gene: TRBV30
CDR3 protein: CAWSVLWDRVDSPLHF
CDR3 DNA: TGTGCCTGGAGTGTACTCTGGGACAGGGTTGATTCACCCCTCCACTTT

J gene: TRBJ2-7
clone size: few
D gene: TRBD1
V gene: TRBV25-1
CDR3 protein: CASSDSADRAYEQYF
CDR3 DNA: TGTGCCAGCAGTGACTCCGCTGACAGGGCCTACGAGCAGTACTTC

J gene: TRBJ1-1
clone size: NA
D gene: NA
V gene: TRBV19
CDR3 protein: CASSPSAVNTEAFF
CDR3 DNA: TGTGCCAGTAGTCCTTCGGCGGTGAACACTGAAGCTTTCTTT

J gene: TRBJ2-7
clone size: medium-sized
D gene: NA
V gene: TRBV6-6
CDR3 protein: CASSYRNSEEQYF
CDR3 DNA: TGTGCCAGCAGTTACCGAAACTCGGAAGAGCAGTACTTC

J gene: TRBJ1-5
clone size: many
D gene: NA
V gene: TRBV20-1
CDR3 protein: CSAKGGGEQPQHF
CDR3 DNA: TGCAGTGCTAAGGGTGGAGGGGAACAGCCCCAGCATTTT

J gene: TRBJ1-1
clone size: medium-sized
D gene: TRBD1
V gene: TRBV6-2/TRBV6-3
CDR3 protein: CASSPGDSTSLFTEAFF
CDR3 DNA: TGTGCCAGCAGTCCGGGGGACAGTACCTCGCTTTTCACTGAAGCTTTCTTT

J gene: TRBJ2-5
clone size: NA
D gene: NA
V gene: TRBV18
CDR3 protein: CASSPPSGQETQYF
CDR3 DNA: TGTGCCAGCTCACCACCGTCTGGCCAAGAGACCCAGTACTTC

J gene: TRBJ2-7
clone size: many
D gene: NA
V gene: TRBV7-9
CDR3 protein: CASSPSSYEQYF
CDR3 DNA: TGTGCCAGCAGCCCAAGCTCCTACGAGCAGTACTTC

J gene: TRBJ2-3
clone size: many
D gene: TRBD1
V gene: TRBV11-2
CDR3 protein: CASSYRQGSTDTQYF
CDR3 DNA: TGTGCCAGCAGCTATCGACAGGGTTCCACAGATACGCAGTATTTT

J gene: TRBJ1-3
clone size: many
D gene: NA
V gene: TRBV25-1
CDR3 protein: CASSELVGVGNTIYF
CDR3 DNA: TGTGCCAGCAGTGAATTGGTGGGAGTTGGAAACACCATATATTTT

J gene: TRBJ2-7
clone size: many
D gene: NA
V gene: TRBV28
CDR3 protein: CASNPTSSDEQYF
CDR3 DNA: TGTGCCAGCAATCCAACGAGCTCCGACGAGCAGTACTTC

J gene: TRBJ1-1
clone size: NA
D gene: TRBD1
V gene: TRBV7-2
CDR3 protein: CASTQGGIMNTEAFF
CDR3 DNA: TGTGCCAGCACCCAAGGGGGCATAATGAACACTGAAGCTTTCTTT

J gene: TRBJ1-5
clone size: NA
D gene: NA
V gene: TRBV30
CDR3 protein: CACDGGSYQPQHF
CDR3 DNA: TGTGCCTGTGACGGGGGATCTTATCAGCCCCAGCATTTT

J gene: TRBJ2-7
clone size: many
D gene: NA
V gene: TRBV2
CDR3 protein: CASMTGLAYEQYF
CDR3 DNA: TGTGCCAGCATGACAGGCCTGGCCTACGAGCAGTACTTC